A single TCR beta chain is shown here with its context. Its antigen is still unknown. Per-base quality was not reported, and no clone a single base away is much larger than it. In total, about 650 healthy bone marrow donors made up the cohort. At the time of sampling, every cohort member was nominally healthy, though immune exposures that went unrecorded were likely present. The donor was CMV seronegative and belonged to the group of around 400 seronegative cohort members. A peripheral blood sample was provided by each donor, and peripheral blood mononuclear cells were used for TCR beta sequencing. The Qiagen DNeasy Blood Extraction Kit was used to extract genomic DNA from the blood cell samples. This specimen comes from a study of cytomegalovirus exposure and HLA in healthy donors listed by TCRdb under 2017. About the full investigation: An earlier analysis of roughly 610 of the donors reported about 280 Gb of sequence data and 117 million unique TCR beta sequences obtained from approximately 180 million T cells. An early release covering over 500 HLA-typed donors comprised roughly 300 gigabases of sequencing data and tens of millions of unique TCR sequences. Among the roughly 370 genotyped donors, more than 70% belonged to the genetic ancestry cluster associated with self-reported Caucasian donors. The study aimed to test whether signatures of past pathogen exposure could be identified by cataloging public T cell receptors. The T cell repertoires of around 730 subjects were profiled by immunosequencing and related to cytomegalovirus serostatus. Along with the approximately 620-subject first cohort, a separate validation cohort of about 110 different subjects was used. High-throughput TCR immunosequencing, statistical association of individual TCRs with disease status, and machine learning were combined to predict cytomegalovirus infection status. To study patterns of TCR occurrence, a later analysis re-analyzed previously published TCR beta repertoires from 666 donors and added high-resolution HLA genotyping. Rather than drawing on any new phenotypic data, the later analysis identified candidate immune exposures from TCR beta sequences and the way those sequences occurred across donors. An earlier analysis of around 640 of the donors used high-throughput TCR beta sequencing to judge whether each TCR beta V gene segment behaved as functional or pseudogenic. Alongside the repertoire data, information on donor age, sex, ethnicity and CMV serostatus was compiled. Genome-wide SNP genotypes for about 55% of the roughly 670 donors were used in a later genetic analysis, which treated that subset as a discovery cohort. Every repertoire in the discovery cohort had been generated on one and the same sequencing platform. HLA typing covered class I and class II loci at four-digit resolution. The number of typed donors differed by locus: roughly 629-640 for A, B, C, DRB1 and DQB1; some 500 for DQA1; 606 for DPA1; and some 430 for DPB1. Because of strong linkage in the cohort, 5 or 6 DR-DQ haplotypes were treated as single units for association and clustering. Among over 350 genotyped donors of the cohort, an average of around 240,000 unique TCR beta nucleotide sequences were sequenced per donor, about a sixth of them non-productive.

Counted from cysteine to phenylalanine, this CDR3 has 14 amino acids. CDR3 DNA only is kept here, 42 bases in frame from base 1. From the germline V gene (reference sequence), CDR1 is GTSNPN and CDR2 is SVGIG. The V end gives up 3 bases and the J end 1 base, leaving 6 bases in the junction not matched to a gene. Overall study results and their limits: Compared with the 666-donor mean, donors in an Asian-associated ancestry cluster had fewer N-insertions in productive TCRs, according to a later genetic analysis. The cohort was sequenced for TCR beta chains only, and without alpha or paired-chain data the features that could be detected were limited. While some public TCRs were present in many individuals, most TCR sequences turned up only very rarely across donors. For the cohort, immune exposure information was limited to CMV serostatus. In a later analysis, HLA-associated TCR beta chains were found to be more clonally expanded and to have lower generation probabilities than equally common non-associated chains. HLA typing was unavailable for some donors at each locus, so association tests used only the typed subset. Most CMV-associated TCR beta chains appeared to be HLA-restricted in a later analysis, and the HLA associations seemed to be driven largely by CMV exposure. Because counts were too low, approximately 15 rarely observed V segments, including chromosome 9 orphons, were excluded from the earlier analysis of under 650 of the donors. Some IMGT-functional V segments, including TRBV6-2 and TRBV6-3, could not be told apart with the 87-base-pair reads, so those segments were excluded. The sequencing pipeline was judged likely to have produced a cluster of highly shared sequence variants as a technical artifact. The classifier was reported to diagnose cytomegalovirus status with high specificity and sensitivity in both the original and validation cohorts. According to a later analysis, parvovirus B19, influenza, CMV and Epstein-Barr virus appeared linked to several top co-occurrence clusters. It was suggested by the authors that the approach could potentially be generalized to other disease states and immunological phenotypes. A further reported finding was that TCR beta sequences accurately predicted the HLA-A and HLA-B alleles for most subjects in the first cohort. Correlated functional status among segregating V segments might reflect linkage disequilibrium, but an unknown experimental factor could not be ruled out. Sequencing depth was assumed to be roughly uniform across donors in the presence/absence analyses, though that assumption may not hold. In vitro tests confirmed that a few of the cytomegalovirus-associated TCR beta chains recognize cytomegalovirus antigens. Strong co-occurrence of HLA alleles, especially DR and DQ, made assigning TCR associations to individual alleles difficult. In an earlier analysis of around 500 of the donors, most TCR beta V segments appeared in productive rearrangements about 87% or about 30% of the time, broadly matching IMGT annotations. A later analysis found that TCR association rates varied across HLA loci, with DRB1 alleles showing the most associated TCRs and HLA-C alleles the fewest. The study listed 150 to 200 TCR beta chains as associated with cytomegalovirus. In a later analysis, 16,951 TCR beta sequences were associated with specific HLA alleles at a false discovery rate of 0.05. In a later genetic analysis, a missense DCLRE1C variant was associated with V-gene and J-gene trimming of TCR beta chains, and the association was replicated in an independent cohort.

Library preparation was by the immunoSEQ multiplex PCR assay. For the multiplex PCR, a mixture combining 60 forward primers for TCR Vbeta segments and 13 reverse primers for TCR Jbeta segments was used. Amplification of the CDR3 region of rearranged TCR beta genes was performed with a multiplex PCR assay on genomic DNA. The amplified TCR beta libraries were sequenced on the Illumina HiSeq System as 87-base-pair reads. As for the original processing: A later analysis tallied 75 million to 95 million unique TCR beta chains across the 666 repertoires, and about 12 million of those chains were shared by two or more donors. A nearest-neighbor algorithm error-corrected the raw reads and collapsed the reads into unique sequences, merging closely related sequences to remove PCR and sequencing errors. V, D and J gene segments were assigned by aligning CDR3 sequences to IMGT reference sequences. For a sequence to be retained, a match of at least six nucleotides to both a V gene segment and a J gene segment was required. A rearrangement counted as productive if the CDR3 had no stop codons and remained in frame with V and J, and every other rearrangement counted as non-productive. CDR3 was defined according to IMGT convention as the region running from the second conserved V-encoded cysteine to the conserved J-encoded phenylalanine. In an earlier analysis of some 550 of the donors, sequences lacking an unambiguous match to a single V gene segment were excluded. An earlier analysis of approximately 590 of the donors classified V segments as functional when productive rearrangements were above 56.7% and as segregating when the standard deviation between donors was above 5%. To diagnose cytomegalovirus status from the catalog of TCR beta chain sequences, a statistical classification framework was built. In a later analysis, TCR nucleotide sequences were compared against IMGT/GENE-DB human TR gene sequences so that V and J genes could be assigned. Using the TCRdist pipeline, a later analysis assigned CDR3 sequences along with most-parsimonious VDJ recombination scenarios. A later analysis defined each TCR beta chain by its CDR3 amino acid sequence plus V-gene family, and excluded reads lacking a unique V-gene family. As a way to deal with suspected cross-contamination and a sequencing artifact, a later analysis dropped approximately 590 nucleotide sequences that were highly shared and had low generation probability. In a later analysis, a clonal expansion index was calculated for each public chain from normalized within-repertoire ranks of inferred template counts. In a later analysis, generation probabilities were computed with a VDJ recombination model fitted to out-of-frame rearrangements, and the resulting probabilities were checked against IGoR. In a later analysis, TCR-TCR, TCR-HLA and TCR-CMV co-occurrence was scored with hypergeometric tests, and a repertoire-size bias correction was applied to TCR pairs. A later analysis estimated false discovery rates by permuting HLA or CMV assignments 20 times. In a later analysis, co-occurring TCRs were grouped with DBSCAN, and TCRdist sequence similarity was added when clustering was performed within HLA-allele-positive subsets. Co-occurrence clustering excluded repertoires with fewer than 30,000 or more than 120,000 public chains, plus five with anomalous nucleotide sharing. TCRdb holds this immuneACCESS table with in-frame rearrangements only. Some clones are missing; in checked studies, unresolved V genes explain under half, and the rest has no known cause. That table gives V, J and clone size, and the DNA gave D and trimming. The sample table contains 85,000 to 120,000 clones; only one count was recorded for about two thirds of them. The ten largest clones take up 2.8% of the sample.

This clonotype was sampled from a female donor in good health and CMV-seronegative. Sequencing was performed on PBMCs. The sequence joins TRBV30 to TRBJ2-7; the central 7 bases match TRBD1. The CDR3 in this case is CAWSDTTGSYEQYF. The nucleotides are TGTGCCTGGAGCGACACGACAGGGTCCTACGAGCAGTACTTC.